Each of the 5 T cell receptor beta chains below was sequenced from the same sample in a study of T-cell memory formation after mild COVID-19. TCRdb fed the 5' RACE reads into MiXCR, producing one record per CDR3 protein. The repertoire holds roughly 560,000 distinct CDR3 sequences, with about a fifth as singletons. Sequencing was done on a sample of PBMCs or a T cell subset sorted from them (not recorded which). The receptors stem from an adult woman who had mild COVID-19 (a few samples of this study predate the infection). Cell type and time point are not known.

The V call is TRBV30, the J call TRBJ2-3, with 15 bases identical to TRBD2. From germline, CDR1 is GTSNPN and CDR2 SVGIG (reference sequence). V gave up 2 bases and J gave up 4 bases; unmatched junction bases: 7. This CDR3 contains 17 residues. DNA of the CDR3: TGTGCCTGGAGTACCCGCCGGACTAGCGGGAGGGCAGATACGCAGTATTTT. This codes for CAWSTRRTSGRADTQYF.

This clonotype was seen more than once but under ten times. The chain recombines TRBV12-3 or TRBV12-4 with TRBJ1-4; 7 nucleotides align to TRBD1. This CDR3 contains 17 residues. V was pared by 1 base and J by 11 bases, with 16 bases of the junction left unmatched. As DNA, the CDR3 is TGTGCCAGCAGTTTAGTGGTTTATAGGACAGGTCATAGCAAACTGTTTTTT. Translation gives CASSLVVYRTGHSKLFF.

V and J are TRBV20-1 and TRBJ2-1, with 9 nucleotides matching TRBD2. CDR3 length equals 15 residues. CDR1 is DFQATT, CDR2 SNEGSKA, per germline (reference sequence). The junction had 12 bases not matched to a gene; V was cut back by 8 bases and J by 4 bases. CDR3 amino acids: CSPLSGRTPYNEQFF. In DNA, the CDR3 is TGCAGTCCCTTAAGCGGGAGGACCCCGTACAATGAGCAGTTCTTC.

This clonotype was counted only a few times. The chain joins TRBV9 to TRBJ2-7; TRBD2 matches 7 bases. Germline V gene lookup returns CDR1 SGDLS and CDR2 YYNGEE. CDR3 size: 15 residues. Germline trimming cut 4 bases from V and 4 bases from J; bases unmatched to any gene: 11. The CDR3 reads CASSRSPSGDYEQYF. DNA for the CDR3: TGTGCCAGCAGCCGATCCCCTAGCGGTGATTACGAGCAGTACTTC. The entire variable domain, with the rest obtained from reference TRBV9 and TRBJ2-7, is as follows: DSGVTQTPKHLITATGQRVTLRCSPRSGDLSVYWYQQSLDQGLQFLIQYYNGEERAKGNILERFSAQQFPDLHSELNLSSLELGDSALYFCASSRSPSGDYEQYFGPGTRLTVT.

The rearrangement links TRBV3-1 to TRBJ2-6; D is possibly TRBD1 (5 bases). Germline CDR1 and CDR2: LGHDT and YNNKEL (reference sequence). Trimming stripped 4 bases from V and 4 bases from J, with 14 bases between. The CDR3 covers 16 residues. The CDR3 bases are TGTGCCAGCAGCCTAAATTCAGGGTCGGGGGCCAACGTCCTGACTTTC. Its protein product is CASSLNSGSGANVLTF.